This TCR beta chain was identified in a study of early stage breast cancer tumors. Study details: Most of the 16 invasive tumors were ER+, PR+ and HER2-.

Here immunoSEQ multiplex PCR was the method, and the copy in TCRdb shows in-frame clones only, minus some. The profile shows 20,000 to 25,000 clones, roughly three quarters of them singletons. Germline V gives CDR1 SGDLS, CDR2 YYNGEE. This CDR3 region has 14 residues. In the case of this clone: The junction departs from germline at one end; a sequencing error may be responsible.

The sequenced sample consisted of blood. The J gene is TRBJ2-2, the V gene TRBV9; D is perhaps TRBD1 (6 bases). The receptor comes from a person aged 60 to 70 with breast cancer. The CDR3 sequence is CASSPTGNSGELFF. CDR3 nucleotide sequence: TGTGCCAGCAGCCCTACAGGGAACTCCGGGGAGCTGTTTTTT.